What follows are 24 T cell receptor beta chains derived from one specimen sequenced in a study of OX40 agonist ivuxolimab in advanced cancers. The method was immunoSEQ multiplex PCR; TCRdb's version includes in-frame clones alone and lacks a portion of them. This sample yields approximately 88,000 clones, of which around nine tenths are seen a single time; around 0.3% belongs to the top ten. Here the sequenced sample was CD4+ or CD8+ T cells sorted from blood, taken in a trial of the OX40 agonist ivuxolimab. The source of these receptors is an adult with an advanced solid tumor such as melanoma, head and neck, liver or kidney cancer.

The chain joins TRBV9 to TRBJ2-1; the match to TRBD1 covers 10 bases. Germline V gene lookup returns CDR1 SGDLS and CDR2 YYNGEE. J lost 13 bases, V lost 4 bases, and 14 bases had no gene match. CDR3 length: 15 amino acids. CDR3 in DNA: TGTGCCAGCAGCTCTGGGACAGGGGTAATGTCGGAACAGTTCTTC. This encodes CASSSGTGVMSEQFF. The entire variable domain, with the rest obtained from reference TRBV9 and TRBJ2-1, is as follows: DSGVTQTPKHLITATGQRVTLRCSPRSGDLSVYWYQQSLDQGLQFLIQYYNGEERAKGNILERFSAQQFPDLHSELNLSSLELGDSALYFCASSSGTGVMSEQFFGPGTRLTVL.

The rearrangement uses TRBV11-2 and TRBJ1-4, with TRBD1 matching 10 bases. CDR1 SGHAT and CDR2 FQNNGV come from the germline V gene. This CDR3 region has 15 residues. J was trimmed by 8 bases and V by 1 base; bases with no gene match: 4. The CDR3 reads CASSLAGTGAEKLFF. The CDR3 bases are TGTGCCAGCAGCTTAGCCGGGACAGGGGCCGAAAAACTGTTTTTT.

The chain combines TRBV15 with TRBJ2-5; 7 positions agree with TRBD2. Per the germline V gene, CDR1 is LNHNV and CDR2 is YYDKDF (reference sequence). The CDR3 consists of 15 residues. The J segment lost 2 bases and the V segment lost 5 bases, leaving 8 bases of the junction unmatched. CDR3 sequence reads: CATSSSGSFQETQYF. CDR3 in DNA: TGTGCCACCAGCTCTAGCGGAAGCTTTCAAGAGACCCAGTACTTC.

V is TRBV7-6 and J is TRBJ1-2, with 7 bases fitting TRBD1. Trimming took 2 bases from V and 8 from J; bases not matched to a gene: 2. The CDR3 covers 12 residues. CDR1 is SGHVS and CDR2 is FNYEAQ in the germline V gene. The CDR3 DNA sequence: TGTGCCAGCAGCTTACAGGGGGAAGGCTACACCTTC. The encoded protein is CASSLQGEGYTF.

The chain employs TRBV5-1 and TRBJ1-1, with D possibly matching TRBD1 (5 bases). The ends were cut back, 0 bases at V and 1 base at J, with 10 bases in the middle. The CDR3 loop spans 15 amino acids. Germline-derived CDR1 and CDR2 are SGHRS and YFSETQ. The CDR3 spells CASSLVRDRNTEAFF. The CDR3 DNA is TGCGCCAGCAGCTTGGTTCGTGACAGGAACACTGAAGCTTTCTTT.

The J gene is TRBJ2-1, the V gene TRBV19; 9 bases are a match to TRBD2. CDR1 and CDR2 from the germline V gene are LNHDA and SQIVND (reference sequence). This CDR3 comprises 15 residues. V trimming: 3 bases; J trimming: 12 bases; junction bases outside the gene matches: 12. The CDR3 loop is CASSMDLAGGPRQFF. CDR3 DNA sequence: TGTGCCAGTAGTATGGACCTGGCGGGGGGGCCCCGGCAGTTCTTC.

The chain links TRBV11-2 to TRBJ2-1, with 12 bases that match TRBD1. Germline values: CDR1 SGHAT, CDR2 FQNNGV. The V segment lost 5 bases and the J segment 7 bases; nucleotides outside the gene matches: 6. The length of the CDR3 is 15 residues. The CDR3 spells CASSPGTGGWNEQFF. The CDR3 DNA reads TGTGCCAGCAGCCCGGGGACAGGGGGCTGGAATGAGCAGTTCTTC. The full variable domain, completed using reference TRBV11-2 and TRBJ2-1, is EAGVAQSPRYKIIEKRQSVAFWCNPISGHATLYWYQQILGQGPKLLIQFQNNGVVDDSQLPKDRFSAERLKGVDSTLKIQPAKLEDSAVYLCASSPGTGGWNEQFFGPGTRLTVL.

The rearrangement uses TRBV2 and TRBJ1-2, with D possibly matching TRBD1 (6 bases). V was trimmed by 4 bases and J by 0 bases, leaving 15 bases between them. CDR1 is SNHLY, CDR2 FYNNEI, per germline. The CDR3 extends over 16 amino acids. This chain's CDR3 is CASSVPGTSANYGYTF. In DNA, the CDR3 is TGTGCCAGCAGTGTCCCCGGGACATCCGCTAACTATGGCTACACCTTC.

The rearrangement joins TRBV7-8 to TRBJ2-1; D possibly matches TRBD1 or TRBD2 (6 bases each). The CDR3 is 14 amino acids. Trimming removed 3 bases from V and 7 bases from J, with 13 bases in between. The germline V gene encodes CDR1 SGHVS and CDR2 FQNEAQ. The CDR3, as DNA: TGTGCCAGCAGCTTGGGGGGCTCAGTGAATGAGCAGTTCTTC. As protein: CASSLGGSVNEQFF.

The CDR3 DNA is TGTGCCAGCAGCCCGCAGCTACCGGGCCTTGCGGGCATCTCTGGGGCCAACGTCCTGACTTTC. It specifies CASSPQLPGLAGISGANVLTF. The J gene is TRBJ2-6, the V gene TRBV7-6; maybe TRBD2 (5 bases). The germline V and J ends were trimmed by 5 bases and 0 bases, with 26 bases remaining between them. This CDR3 region has 21 residues. Per germline, CDR1 SGHVS and CDR2 FNYEAQ.

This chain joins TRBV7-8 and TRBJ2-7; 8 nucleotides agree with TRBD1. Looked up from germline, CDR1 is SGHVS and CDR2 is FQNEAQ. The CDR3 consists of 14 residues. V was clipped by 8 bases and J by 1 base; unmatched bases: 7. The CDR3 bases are TGTGCCAGCCGACCCCGGACAGGGTCCTACGAGCAGTACTTC. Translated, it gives CASRPRTGSYEQYF.

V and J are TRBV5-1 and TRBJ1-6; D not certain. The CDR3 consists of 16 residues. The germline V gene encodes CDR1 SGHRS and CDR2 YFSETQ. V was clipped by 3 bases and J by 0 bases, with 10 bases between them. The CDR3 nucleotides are TGCGCCAGCAGCTCTACTTCCGGCTCCTATAATTCACCCCTCCACTTT. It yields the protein CASSSTSGSYNSPLHF. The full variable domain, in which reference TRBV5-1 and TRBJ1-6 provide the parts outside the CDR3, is KAGVTQTPRYLIKTRGQQVTLSCSPISGHRSVSWYQQTPGQGLQFLFEYFSETQRNKGNFPGRFSGRQFSNSRSEMNVSTLELGDSALYLCASSSTSGSYNSPLHFGNGTRLTVT.

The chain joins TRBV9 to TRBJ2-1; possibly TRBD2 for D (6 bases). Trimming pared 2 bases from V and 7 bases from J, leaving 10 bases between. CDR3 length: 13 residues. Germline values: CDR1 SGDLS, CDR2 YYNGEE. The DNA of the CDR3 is TGTGCCAGCAGCGTGACTAGAGCAAATGAGCAGTTCTTC. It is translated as CASSVTRANEQFF.

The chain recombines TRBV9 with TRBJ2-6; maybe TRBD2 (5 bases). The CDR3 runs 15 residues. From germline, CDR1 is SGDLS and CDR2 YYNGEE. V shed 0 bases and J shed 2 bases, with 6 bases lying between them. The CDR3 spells CASSVVGAGANVLTF. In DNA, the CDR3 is TGTGCCAGCAGCGTAGTGGGAGCTGGGGCCAACGTCCTGACTTTC.

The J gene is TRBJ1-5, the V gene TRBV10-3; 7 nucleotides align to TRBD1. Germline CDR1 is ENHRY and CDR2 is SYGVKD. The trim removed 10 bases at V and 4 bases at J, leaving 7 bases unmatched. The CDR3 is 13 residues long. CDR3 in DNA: TGTGCCACCACCGGGACAGAAAATCAGCCCCAGCATTTT. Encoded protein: CATTGTENQPQHF.

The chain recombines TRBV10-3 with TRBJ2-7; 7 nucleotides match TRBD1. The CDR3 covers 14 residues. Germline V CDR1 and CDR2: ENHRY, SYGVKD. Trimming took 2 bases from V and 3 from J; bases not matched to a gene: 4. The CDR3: CAISENRDSYEQYF. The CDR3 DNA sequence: TGTGCCATCAGTGAGAACCGGGACAGCTACGAGCAGTACTTC.

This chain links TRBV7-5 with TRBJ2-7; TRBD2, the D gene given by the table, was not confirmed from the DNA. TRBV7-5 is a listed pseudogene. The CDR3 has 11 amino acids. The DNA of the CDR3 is TGTGTCACCAAGGCTAGCTACGAGCAGTACTTC. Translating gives CVTKASYEQYF.

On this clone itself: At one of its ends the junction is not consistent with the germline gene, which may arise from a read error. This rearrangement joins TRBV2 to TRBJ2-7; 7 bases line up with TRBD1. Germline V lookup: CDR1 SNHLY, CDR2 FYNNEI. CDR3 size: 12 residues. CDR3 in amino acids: CASSGARRQGHF. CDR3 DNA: TGTGCCAGCAGTGGGGCCCGGAGACAGGGACACTTC.

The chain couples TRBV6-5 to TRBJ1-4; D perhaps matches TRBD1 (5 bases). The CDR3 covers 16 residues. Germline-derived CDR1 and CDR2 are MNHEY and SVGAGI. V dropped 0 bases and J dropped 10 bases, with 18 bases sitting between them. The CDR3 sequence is CASSYSSGQGVRKLFF. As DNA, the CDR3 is TGTGCCAGCAGTTACTCGAGCGGGCAGGGTGTAAGAAAACTGTTTTTT.

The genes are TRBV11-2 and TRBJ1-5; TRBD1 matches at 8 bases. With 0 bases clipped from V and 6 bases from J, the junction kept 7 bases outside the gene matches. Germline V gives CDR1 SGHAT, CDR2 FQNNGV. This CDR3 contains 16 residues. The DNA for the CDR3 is TGTGCCAGCAGCTTAGATTCAGGGGGCGCGACTCAGCCCCAGCATTTT. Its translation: CASSLDSGGATQPQHF. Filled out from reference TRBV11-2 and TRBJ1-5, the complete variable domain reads EAGVAQSPRYKIIEKRQSVAFWCNPISGHATLYWYQQILGQGPKLLIQFQNNGVVDDSQLPKDRFSAERLKGVDSTLKIQPAKLEDSAVYLCASSLDSGGATQPQHFGDGTRLSIL.

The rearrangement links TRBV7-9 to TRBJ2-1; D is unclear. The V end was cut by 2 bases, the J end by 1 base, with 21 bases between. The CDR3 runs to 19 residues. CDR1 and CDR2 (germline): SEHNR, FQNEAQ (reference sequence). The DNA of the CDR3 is TGTGCCAGCAGCTTATCCCACCCCTTGACGTACCGATCCTACAATGAGCAGTTCTTC. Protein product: CASSLSHPLTYRSYNEQFF.

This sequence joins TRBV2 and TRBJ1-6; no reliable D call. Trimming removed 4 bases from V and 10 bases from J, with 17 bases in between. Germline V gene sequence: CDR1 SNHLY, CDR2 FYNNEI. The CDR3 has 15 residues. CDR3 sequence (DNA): TGTGCCAGCAGTGCCGACCTATCTCTGGGCTCACCCCTCCACTTT. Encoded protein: CASSADLSLGSPLHF.

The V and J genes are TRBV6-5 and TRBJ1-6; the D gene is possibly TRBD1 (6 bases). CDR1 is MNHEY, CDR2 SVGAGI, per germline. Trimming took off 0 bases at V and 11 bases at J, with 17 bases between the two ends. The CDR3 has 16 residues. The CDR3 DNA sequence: TGTGCCAGCAGTTACTCCGGGGGCCCCCTTCGACCACCCCTCCACTTT. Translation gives CASSYSGGPLRPPLHF.

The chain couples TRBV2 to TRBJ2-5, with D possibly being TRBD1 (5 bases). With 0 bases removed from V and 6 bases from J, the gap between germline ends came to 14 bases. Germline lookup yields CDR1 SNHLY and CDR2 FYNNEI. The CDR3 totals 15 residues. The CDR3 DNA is TGTGCCAGCAGTGAAGCGCGTTCAGGGCTTCAGACCCAGTACTTC. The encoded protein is CASSEARSGLQTQYF.